The 7 T cell receptor beta chains reported below all come from one sample, sequenced in a study of CD8+ T cells in alopecia areata. The sequencing template was cDNA reverse transcribed from extracted RNA. Assay: immunoSEQ multiplex PCR; the TCRdb copy retains only in-frame clones and omits some. The table records roughly 250,000 clones, 67% of them present only once. Source: CD4+ T cells sorted from blood, taken at week 0. The receptors come from a human donor with alopecia areata.

The CDR3 DNA sequence: TGTGCCTGGAGTGTACAACGCAGGGAGGTCTACACCTTC. Translating it yields CAWSVQRREVYTF. V and J are TRBV30 and TRBJ1-2; a possible D gene is TRBD1 (5 bases). The CDR3 runs to 13 residues. The germline gives CDR1 GTSNPN, CDR2 SVGIG (reference sequence). Deletions cut 0 bases from V and 10 bases from J, with 15 bases between.

The V gene is TRBV18, the J gene TRBJ1-2, with D tentatively TRBD1 (5 bases). Trimming shortened V by 2 bases and J by 0 bases, and 13 bases separated the two germline ends. The CDR3 spans 16 residues. Germline assignment: CDR1 KGHSH and CDR2 LQKENI. This CDR3 reads CASSPVGQTTNYGYTF. The CDR3, as DNA: TGTGCCAGCTCACCAGTGGGGCAGACCACTAACTATGGCTACACCTTC. Drawing the rest from reference TRBV18 and TRBJ1-2, the complete variable domain is NAGVMQNPRHLVRRRGQEARLRCSPMKGHSHVYWYRQLPEEGLKFMVYLQKENIIDESGMPKERFSAEFPKEGPSILRIQQVVRGDSAAYFCASSPVGQTTNYGYTFGSGTRLTVV.

The rearrangement uses TRBV18 and TRBJ2-7; the D is unclear. V was trimmed by 4 bases and J by 2 bases, leaving 9 bases between them. This CDR3 contains 13 residues. The germline V gene has CDR1 KGHSH and CDR2 LQKENI. CDR3 sequence reads: CASSRDATYEQYF. CDR3 coding DNA: TGTGCCAGCTCACGAGACGCAACCTACGAGCAGTACTTC.

This sequence joins TRBV15 and TRBJ2-4; a weak D match, TRBD1 (6 bases). V was clipped by 2 bases and J by 0 bases, with 11 bases between them. The CDR3 consists of 16 residues. Germline assignment: CDR1 LNHNV and CDR2 YYDKDF (reference sequence). This CDR3 is CATSRQGLLAKNIQYF. CDR3 in DNA: TGTGCCACCAGCAGACAGGGGCTACTAGCCAAAAACATTCAGTACTTC.

The V gene is TRBV10-3, the J gene TRBJ2-7, with 7 bases lining up with TRBD1. This CDR3 contains 16 residues. Germline loops: CDR1 ENHRY, CDR2 SYGVKD. V trimming: 3 bases; J trimming: 0 bases; junction bases outside the gene matches: 8. This chain's CDR3 is CAISDQDRTGSYEQYF. CDR3 nucleotide sequence: TGTGCCATCAGTGACCAGGACAGGACCGGCTCCTACGAGCAGTACTTC.

The CDR3 DNA sequence: TGTGCCAGCAGTCTAGGACAGGTCACTTCACCGAACACTGAAGCTTTCTTT. It yields the protein CASSLGQVTSPNTEAFF. The V and J genes are TRBV7-6 and TRBJ1-1, with 7 nucleotides matching TRBD1. The germline V gene has CDR1 SGHVS and CDR2 FNYEAQ. CDR3 size: 17 residues. With 6 bases clipped from V and 1 base from J, the junction kept 14 bases outside the gene matches.

The J gene is TRBJ2-7, the V gene TRBV27; D might be TRBD1 or TRBD2, each matching 5 bases. Germline V gene sequence: CDR1 MNHEY, CDR2 SMNVEV (reference sequence). The CDR3 covers 14 residues. Trimming stripped 5 bases from V and 4 bases from J, with 15 bases between. CDR3 bases: TGTGCCAGCAGTCCATCGGGACGCCCTTACGAGCAGTACTTC. Its translation: CASSPSGRPYEQYF.